The 9 T cell receptor beta chains reported below all come from one sample, sequenced in a study of somatic mutations in cytotoxic T cells in rheumatoid arthritis. TCRdb's copy holds only in-frame clones and misses some; the assay was immunoSEQ multiplex PCR. This sample has roughly 2,500 clones, with about four fifths found just once. The source material was CD8+ T cells sorted from blood. These receptors were obtained from an adult with rheumatoid arthritis.

This chain connects TRBV7-2 to TRBJ1-2; D gene ambiguous. The germline V and J ends were trimmed by 6 bases and 11 bases, with 22 bases remaining between them. In germline, CDR1 is SGHTA, CDR2 FQGNSA. This CDR3 comprises 14 residues. Written as DNA, the CDR3 is TGTGCCAGCAGGGACCGATTTCGGGCCTTTGGGTACACCTTC. Its protein product is CASRDRFRAFGYTF.

Only one count was recorded for this clone. As DNA, the CDR3 is TGTGCCAGCAGTGCACAGGGGACGCCCTATAGCAATCAGCCCCAGCATTTT. The encoded protein is CASSAQGTPYSNQPQHF. V gene TRBV2 combines with J gene TRBJ1-5, with TRBD1 identical over 7 bases. The CDR3 covers 17 residues. Losses at the gene ends were 4 bases for V and 0 bases for J; bases not matched to a gene: 9. The germline V gene encodes CDR1 SNHLY and CDR2 FYNNEI.

The V call is TRBV21-1, the J call TRBJ2-7; TRBD1, the table's D call, lacks a check against the DNA. TRBV21-1 is flagged as a pseudogene. CDR3 length: 14 amino acids. The CDR3 loop is CASSPKGQGSEQYF. The DNA of the CDR3 is TGTGCCAGCAGCCCAAAAGGACAGGGTTCCGAGCAGTACTTC.

The V and J genes are TRBV6-4 and TRBJ1-4; D possibly corresponds to TRBD1 (5 bases). Germline V gene sequence: CDR1 MRHNA, CDR2 SNTAGT. The CDR3 is made up of 16 amino acids. V lost 4 bases and J 8 bases, leaving 20 bases between the germline ends. CDR3 residues: CASSGSGGQGEEKLFF. In nucleotides, the CDR3 is TGTGCCAGCAGTGGGTCGGGCGGCCAGGGCGAGGAAAAACTGTTTTTT.

The chain recombines TRBV27 with TRBJ2-7; D perhaps matches TRBD2 (7 bases). CDR1 and CDR2 from the germline V gene are MNHEY and SMNVEV (reference sequence). Trimming took 7 bases from V and 0 from J, leaving 19 bases between them. This CDR3 has 16 residues. The CDR3 DNA is TGTGCCAGCATCGCTGGGGGGGGGCGAAGCTCCTACGAGCAGTACTTC. Its translation is CASIAGGGRSSYEQYF.

The chain couples TRBV6-1 to TRBJ2-1, with D possibly matching TRBD2 (7 bases). The V end was cut by 1 base, the J end by 4 bases, with 11 bases between. This CDR3 is built from 15 residues. CDR1 MNHNS and CDR2 SASEGT come from the germline V gene. CDR3: CASSEVGGAYNEQFF. Here the CDR3 DNA reads TGTGCCAGCAGTGAAGTAGGGGGGGCGTACAATGAGCAGTTCTTC.

The chain employs TRBV28 and TRBJ1-5; tentative D call: TRBD1 (5 bases). Germline-derived CDR1 and CDR2 are MDHEN and SYDVKM. This CDR3 region has 14 residues. Trimming shortened V by 5 bases and J by 2 bases, and 10 bases separated the two germline ends. The CDR3 loop reads CASSRGIGNQPQHF. In DNA, the CDR3 is TGTGCCAGCAGTAGGGGAATCGGCAATCAGCCCCAGCATTTT.

The chain recombines TRBV5-6 with TRBJ1-2, with D perhaps TRBD1 (6 bases). CDR3 length equals 15 residues. CDR1 and CDR2 from the germline V gene are SGHDT and YYEEEE. V was clipped by 1 base and J by 2 bases, with 12 bases between them. CDR3 DNA sequence: TGTGCCAGCAGCTTGCCGTACAGGGTGAACTATGGCTACACCTTC. Its translation is CASSLPYRVNYGYTF.

The rearrangement joins TRBV28 to TRBJ1-1; 7 bases are a match to TRBD1. This CDR3 has 16 residues. V lost 7 bases to trimming and J lost 11 bases; unmatched junction nucleotides: 22. Per the germline V gene, CDR1 is MDHEN and CDR2 is SYDVKM. CDR3 protein: CASKLPTDRARPAAFF. Written as DNA, the CDR3 is TGTGCCAGCAAACTACCAACCGACAGGGCGCGCCCCGCCGCTTTCTTT.